This note documents a single TCR beta chain sequence. This clonotype appeared a few times. The specificity of this receptor is unknown. No quality values exist for individual bases; no much larger clone is one base distant. For CDR1 and CDR2, the germline V gene lists SGDLS and YYNGEE. The CDR3 goes from the cysteine to the phenylalanine over 19 residues. This entry keeps only the CDR3 DNA: 57 bases, framed from base 1. V was cut back by 0 bases and J by 0 bases, leaving a gap of 21 bases between them. Read against the paper, the sample's time point label means: newly diagnosed GD, antithyroid drugs for less than 3 months. For both TCR sequencing and RNA sequencing, RNA was extracted from PBMCs in TRIzol. The diagnosis of Graves' disease followed American Thyroid Association guidelines. Patients for the study were recruited at an endocrinology department in Xi'an, China. Each patient gave approximately 8.8 milliliters of peripheral blood, collected in an EDTA anticoagulant tube. Ficoll Paque Plus density gradient separation was used to isolate PBMCs, and no further T cell sorting was performed. An Agilent 2100 Bioanalyzer and agarose gel were used to check RNA quality, and a NanoDrop 2000 was used to measure RNA concentration.

Library preparation was by multiplex PCR. Reads for this sample came from an Illumina HiSeq 4000. To build TCR beta libraries, CDR3 regions were amplified by Arm-PCR using iRepertoire HTBI primers. PCR products were gel purified before sequencing. The authors' pipeline ran thus. A total of fewer than 65 TRBV and 14 TRBJ segments were identified across samples and were used for gene usage analysis of CDR3 amino acid clonotypes. COPE and FqMerger were used to merge the filtered high-quality paired reads into contigs. BLAST was used to align contigs to IMGT TRBV, TRBD and TRBJ reference genes, and CDR3 was defined according to IMGT. Highly expanded clones were defined as clonotypes with a frequency above 0.1%. Shannon entropy was used to measure repertoire diversity, and the Gini coefficient was used to measure V-J evenness. Public clonotypes were defined as clonotypes shared by more than one individual. TCRdb itself trimmed the public reads at Q25 with fastp, ran MiXCR and retained productive beta chains. Here each entry gathers all rows of one CDR3 protein and keeps the most common genes and DNA. The authors' filters were not applied to this entry. Recorded for this sample are under 250,000 distinct CDR3 sequences; around 20% of them occurred a single time. The leading ten clones occupy 12% of the sample.

This entry is derived from a study of regulatory T cells in long-lasting Graves disease (TCRdb year 2021). Concerning the study at large: Antithyroid drugs had been taken for less than 3 months by newly diagnosed Graves' disease patients. A total of around 35 samples underwent TCR sequencing, from about 13 patients with persistent Graves' disease and approximately 20 patients with newly diagnosed Graves' disease. The study took place in China and was registered as a clinical trial. Patients with persistent Graves' disease were compared with patients with newly diagnosed Graves' disease using TCR sequencing and RNA sequencing of peripheral blood.

The full study reports these points: Only the TCR beta chain was sequenced and analyzed. A larger number of public clonotypes was shared among persistent patients (approximately 3,000) than among newly diagnosed patients (approximately 1,000). The authors noted that the small sample size was a limitation that may lower accuracy. Persistent Graves' disease patients showed lower TCR Shannon entropy and fewer highly expanded clones than newly diagnosed patients, suggesting clonal expansion. Persistent disease showed preferential use of TRBV28, TRBJ1-2 and TRBJ2-5, whereas newly diagnosed disease favored TRBV20-1 and TRBJ2-1. Because the primary lesion, thyroid tissue, could not be accessed, the study looked at peripheral blood alone.

These data were likewise used in another study, on T cells in Graves' hyperthyroidism and ophthalmopathy. As described in the second report: Graves' hyperthyroidism was defined as stable when no progression to ophthalmopathy occurred over 18 months of follow-up. Hyperthyroidism patients were newly diagnosed, had a disease duration of under 2 months, and were aged 18 to 65 years. Patients with uncontrolled infections, other autoimmune diseases, pregnancy or lactation were excluded. Diagnoses were established on the basis of clinical symptoms, serum thyroxine and TRAb, thyroid ultrasound, and orbital computed tomography. A first-round RT-PCR of the TCR CDR3 used the HTBI primer set with the Qiagen OneStep RT-PCR kit. Most expanded thyroid clonotypes (frequency above 0.001) were also detected in blood, suggesting blood repertoires may reflect thyroid immune responses. A 13 V-J signature model separated ophthalmopathy from stable hyperthyroidism, with roughly 88% sensitivity and 81.08% specificity in cross-validation and 80%/75% in testing. In validation, progression to ophthalmopathy was predicted by the model with more than 65% sensitivity and approximately 78% specificity, a median of about 6.4 months before onset. To identify TCR V-J signatures that set the groups apart, the researchers used a discovery cohort of 100 patients, made up of under 50 with Graves' ophthalmopathy and 57 with stable Graves' hyperthyroidism. Prospective prediction of ophthalmopathy was tested in an independent validation cohort consisting of under 20 hyperthyroidism patients and about 17 patients who later progressed to ophthalmopathy. The approximately 100 discovery patients were divided at random into training and test sets in a 7:3 ratio. In more than 5 Graves' hyperthyroidism patients, the study also compared T-cell repertoires from thyroid tissue with T-cell repertoires from blood. Following sampling, methimazole starting at 30 mg daily was given to hyperthyroidism patients, and high-dose intravenous methylprednisolone was given to ophthalmopathy patients. Libraries were constructed in a second round of multiplex PCR, after which size selection and purification were carried out. Sequencing of the libraries was done on an Illumina HiSeq2000 using paired-end 100 bp reads. SOAPnuke was used to process the raw data, removing reads that contained adapters or uncalled bases, had a mean Phred below 15, or lacked an exact match to the constant primer or identifier. COPE v1.2.5 was used to merge high-quality paired reads, and clonotypes were defined as unique nucleotide sequences. MiTCR v1.1 was used to align clonotypes to the IMGT TRBV, TRBD and TRBJ reference segments. The analysis was restricted to V-J combinations with a frequency above 0.0001, which together covered about 99% of the repertoires. A TCS score was defined as the ratio between F50 (clonal expansion) and ExV (chaos), using BLOSUM62-based TCRdist between CDR3 peptides within each V-J. Welch's t-statistics and random forest reduced roughly 530 V-J features to 13, which were used in a naive Bayes classifier (R e1071). Sample size was not statistically predetermined, and blinding of investigators to group allocation was not performed. TCR Vbeta CDR3 sequencing of 120 to 150 peripheral blood samples (under 45 ophthalmopathy, some 75 hyperthyroidism and around 17 progressor patients) is reported in the paper.

The rearranged chain carries TRBV9 and TRBJ1-1; a weak D assignment points to TRBD1 (6 bases agree). The sample consisted of peripheral blood mononuclear cells (PBMCs), taken at new diagnosis, from a patient treated with antithyroid drugs. This clonotype originated in a woman younger than 45 with Graves disease. Donor details come from another sample of the same person, matched by shared clones. The DNA reads TGTGCCAGCAGCGTAGACCCTAGGGTGGGGGGGCCCATGAACACTGAAGCTTTCTTT. Its translation is CASSVDPRVGGPMNTEAFF.